This T cell receptor (beta chain) was profiled in a study of CD8 T cells in ankylosing spondylitis. V lost 4 bases and J lost 4, with 17 bases in between. The CDR3 extends over 16 amino acids. Germline V gives CDR1 SGHDT, CDR2 YYEEEE. Using its own MiXCR run on the 5' RACE reads, TCRdb lists one record per CDR3 protein. The sample yields fewer than 35,000 distinct CDR3 sequences, 30% seen once. The clonotype was recovered from a male donor with ankylosing spondylitis. This chain connects TRBV5-6 to TRBJ1-4; D is unclear. Sample: synovial fluid, either unsorted or a sorted T cell fraction (not recorded which). The CDR3 bases are TGTGCCAGCAGCACACGCCGGCCGCGGATTAATGAAAAACTGTTTTTT. This gives the protein CASSTRRPRINEKLFF.